These T cell receptor beta chains were read from a single sample in a study of shared clonotypes between healthy human individuals. Libraries were prepared by immunoSEQ multiplex PCR; TCRdb keeps only in-frame clonotypes and omits some of them. The sample yields 2,500,000 or so clones, 85% to 95% seen once. The sequencing input was naive CD4+ T cells from PBMCs. The receptors were sampled from a man aged 18 to 30 in good health. Some clones in this sample may be carry-over from other donors' samples. Each CDR3 is given with its conserved first and last residue. The D gene is left open where the match is weak. The size of a clone is reported for some rows only, either as once, few or many, or as a class for expanded clones.

d_call: -
j_call: TRBJ1-2
v_call: TRBV5-1
clone_size: -
cdr3_aa: CASSFLQGDYGYTF
cdr3_nt: TGCGCCAGCAGCTTTCTTCAGGGCGACTATGGCTACACCTTC

d_call: -
j_call: TRBJ1-4
v_call: TRBV7-9
clone_size: few
cdr3_aa: CASSLAGQVNEKLFF
cdr3_nt: TGTGCCAGCAGCTTAGCCGGACAAGTCAATGAAAAACTGTTTTTT

d_call: -
j_call: TRBJ2-3
v_call: TRBV6-1
clone_size: -
cdr3_aa: CASSEVYGTSTDTQYF
cdr3_nt: TGTGCCAGCAGTGAGGTCTACGGGACCAGCACAGATACGCAGTATTTT

d_call: TRBD1
j_call: TRBJ1-2
v_call: TRBV25-1
clone_size: -
cdr3_aa: CASSEPTRTGEGYTF
cdr3_nt: TGTGCCAGCAGTGAACCAACTAGGACAGGGGAAGGCTACACCTTC

d_call: TRBD2
j_call: TRBJ2-1
v_call: TRBV5-4
clone_size: -
cdr3_aa: CASRGGTSGTYNEQFF
cdr3_nt: TGTGCCAGCAGGGGGGGGACTAGCGGAACCTACAATGAGCAGTTCTTC

d_call: -
j_call: TRBJ1-3
v_call: TRBV5-1
clone_size: -
cdr3_aa: CASSPSDSGNTIYF
cdr3_nt: TGCGCCAGCAGCCCCTCGGACTCTGGAAACACCATATATTTT

d_call: -
j_call: TRBJ2-7
v_call: TRBV6-4
clone_size: -
cdr3_aa: CASSDPTEANREDMFWEYF
cdr3_nt: TGTGCCAGCAGTGACCCGACCGAGGCAAATCGGGAAGACATGTTTTGGGAGTACTTC

d_call: -
j_call: TRBJ1-4
v_call: TRBV10-2
clone_size: -
cdr3_aa: CASIVSPGDEKLFF
cdr3_nt: TGCGCCAGCATTGTTTCCCCGGGGGATGAAAAACTGTTTTTT

d_call: TRBD2
j_call: TRBJ2-1
v_call: TRBV7-9
clone_size: -
cdr3_aa: CASSPAGGRVNEQFF
cdr3_nt: TGTGCCAGCAGCCCAGCGGGAGGGAGGGTCAATGAGCAGTTCTTC

d_call: -
j_call: TRBJ1-3
v_call: TRBV10-3
clone_size: -
cdr3_aa: CAISAEPRGGRYF
cdr3_nt: TGTGCCATCAGTGCCGAACCTCGGGGGGGCAGATATTTT

d_call: -
j_call: TRBJ1-1
v_call: TRBV18
clone_size: -
cdr3_aa: CASSPSRGPPATEAFF
cdr3_nt: TGTGCCAGCTCACCTTCCCGGGGCCCACCGGCCACTGAAGCTTTCTTT

d_call: TRBD2
j_call: TRBJ2-1
v_call: TRBV29-1
clone_size: -
cdr3_aa: CSVPSPSGRAFRGNEQFF
cdr3_nt: TGCAGCGTTCCTTCCCCTAGCGGGAGGGCATTTAGGGGCAATGAGCAGTTCTTC

d_call: TRBD1
j_call: TRBJ2-7
v_call: TRBV5-1
clone_size: -
cdr3_aa: CASSLVSGTGTYEQYF
cdr3_nt: TGCGCCAGCAGCTTGGTTTCCGGGACAGGAACCTACGAGCAGTACTTC

d_call: -
j_call: TRBJ2-7
v_call: TRBV6-6
clone_size: -
cdr3_aa: CASSYSEQNEQYF
cdr3_nt: TGTGCCAGCAGTTACTCAGAGCAGAACGAGCAGTACTTC

d_call: -
j_call: TRBJ1-1
v_call: TRBV5-6
clone_size: -
cdr3_aa: CASSPIGGVMNTEAFF
cdr3_nt: TGTGCCAGCAGCCCGATCGGGGGGGTCATGAACACTGAAGCTTTCTTT

d_call: TRBD1
j_call: TRBJ1-5
v_call: TRBV28
clone_size: -
cdr3_aa: CASIGQGGFGNQPQHF
cdr3_nt: TGTGCCAGCATCGGACAGGGTGGTTTCGGCAATCAGCCCCAGCATTTT

d_call: -
j_call: TRBJ2-3
v_call: TRBV7-6
clone_size: -
cdr3_aa: CASSPGIGSGSTDTQYF
cdr3_nt: TGTGCCAGCAGCCCTGGGATTGGCAGCGGGAGCACAGATACGCAGTATTTT

d_call: -
j_call: TRBJ1-5
v_call: TRBV19
clone_size: -
cdr3_aa: CASSIGNQPQHF
cdr3_nt: TGTGCCAGTAGTATTGGCAATCAGCCCCAGCATTTT

d_call: TRBD2
j_call: TRBJ2-1
v_call: TRBV6-1
clone_size: -
cdr3_aa: CASTPGWLAGGQFF
cdr3_nt: TGTGCCAGCACCCCAGGGTGGCTAGCGGGAGGGCAGTTCTTC

d_call: -
j_call: TRBJ2-7
v_call: TRBV21-1
clone_size: -
cdr3_aa: CASSLCQGPYEQYF
cdr3_nt: TGTGCCAGCAGCCTTTGTCAAGGACCCTACGAGCAGTACTTC

d_call: TRBD1
j_call: TRBJ2-1
v_call: TRBV18
clone_size: -
cdr3_aa: CASSPQGAVSNEQFF
cdr3_nt: TGTGCCAGCTCACCACAGGGGGCCGTCAGCAATGAGCAGTTCTTC

d_call: TRBD2
j_call: TRBJ2-3
v_call: TRBV10-1
clone_size: -
cdr3_aa: CASSRTSGSRTDTQYF
cdr3_nt: TGCGCCAGCAGCCGGACTAGCGGGAGCCGCACAGATACGCAGTATTTT

d_call: -
j_call: TRBJ1-1
v_call: TRBV18
clone_size: -
cdr3_aa: CASSLGTGNTEAFF
cdr3_nt: TGTGCCAGCTCACTTGGGACGGGGAACACTGAAGCTTTCTTT

d_call: TRBD2
j_call: TRBJ2-5
v_call: TRBV5-4
clone_size: -
cdr3_aa: CASSLGSSGRTASRETQYF
cdr3_nt: TGTGCCAGCAGCTTGGGCTCTAGCGGGAGGACGGCGAGCCGGGAGACCCAGTACTTC

d_call: -
j_call: TRBJ1-5
v_call: TRBV6-6
clone_size: few
cdr3_aa: CASSTRGASNQPQHF
cdr3_nt: TGTGCCAGCAGTACTCGAGGGGCCTCCAATCAGCCCCAGCATTTT

d_call: -
j_call: TRBJ2-2
v_call: TRBV6-6
clone_size: -
cdr3_aa: CASSSGRLNTGELFF
cdr3_nt: TGTGCCAGCAGTTCGGGACGGCTTAACACCGGGGAGCTGTTTTTT

d_call: -
j_call: TRBJ1-1
v_call: TRBV7-9
clone_size: -
cdr3_aa: CASSFGLPTEAFF
cdr3_nt: TGTGCCAGCAGTTTTGGACTGCCCACTGAAGCTTTCTTT

d_call: -
j_call: TRBJ2-7
v_call: TRBV9
clone_size: -
cdr3_aa: CASSVGHDYEQYF
cdr3_nt: TGTGCCAGCAGCGTTGGCCACGACTACGAGCAGTACTTC

d_call: -
j_call: TRBJ2-4
v_call: TRBV4-1
clone_size: -
cdr3_aa: CASSQAEQGGSNIQYF
cdr3_nt: TGCGCCAGCAGCCAAGCAGAACAGGGTGGATCGAACATTCAGTACTTC

d_call: TRBD2
j_call: TRBJ2-7
v_call: TRBV11-2
clone_size: -
cdr3_aa: CASSPTSGTDEQYF
cdr3_nt: TGTGCCAGCAGCCCGACTAGCGGGACCGACGAGCAGTACTTC

d_call: TRBD1
j_call: TRBJ2-2
v_call: TRBV6-5
clone_size: -
cdr3_aa: CASRSDRVIPGELFF
cdr3_nt: TGTGCCAGCAGATCGGACAGGGTGATACCCGGGGAGCTGTTTTTT

d_call: TRBD1
j_call: TRBJ1-2
v_call: TRBV6-4
clone_size: -
cdr3_aa: CASSARVGTGTGYTF
cdr3_nt: TGTGCCAGCAGTGCCCGCGTGGGGACAGGGACTGGCTACACCTTC

d_call: -
j_call: TRBJ1-6
v_call: TRBV6-5
clone_size: -
cdr3_aa: CASRERLNSPLHF
cdr3_nt: TGTGCCAGCAGAGAACGACTCAATTCACCCCTCCACTTT

d_call: -
j_call: TRBJ1-5
v_call: TRBV27
clone_size: -
cdr3_aa: CASSLTGWTDSNQPQHF
cdr3_nt: TGTGCCAGCAGTTTAACGGGCTGGACAGATAGCAATCAGCCCCAGCATTTT

d_call: -
j_call: TRBJ2-7
v_call: TRBV5-1
clone_size: -
cdr3_aa: CASSFSPGVEQYF
cdr3_nt: TGCGCCAGCAGCTTTAGTCCAGGGGTCGAGCAGTACTTC

d_call: TRBD2
j_call: TRBJ2-7
v_call: TRBV7-6
clone_size: -
cdr3_aa: CASSPWTSGVYEQYF
cdr3_nt: TGTGCCAGCAGCCCGTGGACTAGCGGAGTCTACGAGCAGTACTTC

d_call: -
j_call: TRBJ1-2
v_call: TRBV5-1
clone_size: -
cdr3_aa: CASSPDLGPYGYTF
cdr3_nt: TGCGCCAGCAGCCCCGACCTTGGGCCCTATGGCTACACCTTC

d_call: TRBD1
j_call: TRBJ2-7
v_call: TRBV29-1
clone_size: once
cdr3_aa: CSVGYRGPPYYEQYF
cdr3_nt: TGCAGCGTGGGATACAGGGGGCCCCCTTACTACGAGCAGTACTTC

d_call: -
j_call: TRBJ2-7
v_call: TRBV9
clone_size: -
cdr3_aa: CAGSVPAYEQYF
cdr3_nt: TGTGCCGGTAGCGTCCCCGCCTACGAGCAGTACTTC

d_call: TRBD1
j_call: TRBJ1-1
v_call: TRBV7-9
clone_size: -
cdr3_aa: CASTRDSLLMNTEAFF
cdr3_nt: TGTGCCAGCACCAGGGACAGCCTCTTGATGAACACTGAAGCTTTCTTT

d_call: -
j_call: TRBJ2-2
v_call: TRBV5-1
clone_size: -
cdr3_aa: CASTLGQTNTGELFF
cdr3_nt: TGCGCCAGCACCCTGGGGCAGACAAACACCGGGGAGCTGTTTTTT

d_call: -
j_call: TRBJ2-6
v_call: TRBV28
clone_size: -
cdr3_aa: CASSFHPRDRTSGANVLTF
cdr3_nt: TGTGCCAGCAGTTTTCATCCACGGGACCGAACATCTGGGGCCAACGTCCTGACTTTC

d_call: -
j_call: TRBJ2-5
v_call: TRBV5-1
clone_size: -
cdr3_aa: CASSSSPGETQYF
cdr3_nt: TGCGCCAGCAGCTCCTCTCCCGGGGAGACCCAGTACTTC

d_call: -
j_call: TRBJ2-7
v_call: TRBV7-9
clone_size: -
cdr3_aa: CASSTRDAGYEQYF
cdr3_nt: TGTGCCAGCAGCACCCGGGACGCGGGCTACGAGCAGTACTTC

d_call: -
j_call: TRBJ1-1
v_call: TRBV29-1
clone_size: -
cdr3_aa: CSVTRALNTEAFF
cdr3_nt: TGCAGCGTGACCAGGGCCCTGAACACTGAAGCTTTCTTT

d_call: -
j_call: TRBJ1-2
v_call: TRBV14
clone_size: -
cdr3_aa: CASSQGVNYGYTF
cdr3_nt: TGTGCCAGCAGCCAGGGGGTGAACTATGGCTACACCTTC

d_call: TRBD2
j_call: TRBJ2-6
v_call: TRBV5-4
clone_size: -
cdr3_aa: CASSPPAGGSGANVLTF
cdr3_nt: TGTGCCAGCAGCCCTCCCGCGGGGGGCTCTGGGGCCAACGTCCTGACTTTC

d_call: TRBD2
j_call: TRBJ2-7
v_call: TRBV19
clone_size: -
cdr3_aa: CASSKRELFYEQYF
cdr3_nt: TGTGCCAGTAGCAAGCGGGAGCTTTTTTACGAGCAGTACTTC

d_call: -
j_call: TRBJ1-2
v_call: TRBV5-4
clone_size: -
cdr3_aa: CASSLASGSLGYTF
cdr3_nt: TGTGCCAGCAGCTTGGCCTCGGGGAGTTTGGGCTACACCTTC

d_call: -
j_call: TRBJ1-2
v_call: TRBV7-2
clone_size: -
cdr3_aa: CASRQTLGGYTF
cdr3_nt: TGTGCCAGCAGGCAAACCTTGGGAGGCTACACCTTC

d_call: -
j_call: TRBJ2-7
v_call: TRBV27
clone_size: -
cdr3_aa: CASSPAPWTVRFYEQYF
cdr3_nt: TGTGCCAGCAGCCCCGCCCCTTGGACAGTGCGATTCTACGAGCAGTACTTC

d_call: TRBD1
j_call: TRBJ1-4
v_call: TRBV28
clone_size: -
cdr3_aa: CASRDIDRGREKLFF
cdr3_nt: TGTGCCAGCAGAGACATCGACAGGGGGCGTGAAAAACTGTTTTTT

d_call: TRBD2
j_call: TRBJ2-1
v_call: TRBV18
clone_size: -
cdr3_aa: CASSPPSGRATYNEQFF
cdr3_nt: TGTGCCAGCTCACCACCTAGCGGGAGGGCCACCTACAATGAGCAGTTCTTC

d_call: -
j_call: TRBJ2-7
v_call: TRBV7-7
clone_size: -
cdr3_aa: CASSLAPHEQYF
cdr3_nt: TGTGCCAGCAGCTTAGCCCCCCACGAGCAGTACTTC

d_call: TRBD1
j_call: TRBJ2-7
v_call: TRBV28
clone_size: -
cdr3_aa: CASSRMGQGWYEQYF
cdr3_nt: TGTGCCAGCAGCCGAATGGGACAGGGTTGGTACGAGCAGTACTTC

d_call: -
j_call: TRBJ1-4
v_call: TRBV20-1
clone_size: few
cdr3_aa: CSARDVLQAFF
cdr3_nt: TGCAGTGCTAGAGATGTTCTACAAGCGTTTTTT

d_call: TRBD1
j_call: TRBJ1-1
v_call: TRBV7-2
clone_size: once
cdr3_aa: CASSFWTGDTEAFF
cdr3_nt: TGTGCCAGCAGCTTCTGGACAGGGGACACTGAAGCTTTCTTT

d_call: -
j_call: TRBJ1-6
v_call: TRBV7-2
clone_size: -
cdr3_aa: CASSSIGIYNSPLHF
cdr3_nt: TGTGCCAGCAGCTCCATAGGGATTTATAATTCACCCCTCCACTTT

d_call: TRBD1
j_call: TRBJ2-7
v_call: TRBV6-5
clone_size: once
cdr3_aa: CASRGQGYEQYF
cdr3_nt: TGTGCCAGCAGAGGACAGGGCTACGAGCAGTACTTC

d_call: -
j_call: TRBJ1-3
v_call: TRBV11-3
clone_size: -
cdr3_aa: CASSLDGNTIYF
cdr3_nt: TGTGCCAGCAGCTTAGATGGAAACACCATATATTTT